A selection of T cell receptor beta chains follows, all from one sample in a study of blood T cell repertoires in COVID-19. This table comes from immunoSEQ multiplex PCR, and its TCRdb copy is limited to in-frame clones, with some not included. The table has approximately 230,000 clones, about 89% seen once; the top ten hold approximately 2%. Sequencing input: PBMCs or T cells enriched from blood (not recorded which). These TCRs come from a young woman who had recovered from COVID-19. The CDR3 runs from the conserved cysteine through the conserved F or W. Each record gives: V gene, D gene, J gene, clone size, CDR3 protein, CDR3 DNA. The D gene is left open where the match is weak. Clone size is not always given. Where it is, it says once, few, many or a class for expanded clones.

v_call: TRBV28; d_call: TRBD1; j_call: TRBJ1-1; clone_size: once; cdr3_aa: CASSLSRTGPEAFF; cdr3_nt: TGTGCCAGCAGTCTCTCCCGGACAGGGCCTGAAGCTTTCTTT
v_call: TRBV18; d_call: NA; j_call: TRBJ1-2; clone_size: NA; cdr3_aa: CASSPVAQGTGGYTF; cdr3_nt: TGTGCCAGCTCACCAGTCGCGCAGGGTACGGGTGGCTACACCTTC
v_call: TRBV5-5; d_call: NA; j_call: TRBJ2-7; clone_size: NA; cdr3_aa: CASSLLANEQYF; cdr3_nt: TGTGCCAGCAGCTTGCTAGCTAACGAGCAGTACTTC
v_call: TRBV28; d_call: NA; j_call: TRBJ1-1; clone_size: NA; cdr3_aa: CASSLREGRSEAFF; cdr3_nt: TGTGCCAGCAGTCTCCGGGAGGGCCGGTCTGAAGCTTTCTTT
v_call: TRBV10-2; d_call: NA; j_call: TRBJ2-3; clone_size: once; cdr3_aa: CASMGLARSTDTQYF; cdr3_nt: TGCGCCAGCATGGGGCTAGCGAGGAGCACAGATACGCAGTATTTT
v_call: TRBV18; d_call: TRBD1; j_call: TRBJ1-1; clone_size: NA; cdr3_aa: CASSPSGGRGSEAFF; cdr3_nt: TGTGCCAGCTCACCTTCAGGGGGCCGCGGGTCAGAAGCTTTCTTT
v_call: TRBV19; d_call: NA; j_call: TRBJ2-2; clone_size: NA; cdr3_aa: CASRVAFLTGELFF; cdr3_nt: TGTGCCAGTAGGGTAGCATTTTTGACCGGGGAGCTGTTTTTT
v_call: TRBV7-3; d_call: TRBD1; j_call: TRBJ1-1; clone_size: NA; cdr3_aa: CASSQGAREGEAFF; cdr3_nt: TGTGCCAGCAGCCAGGGGGCCCGAGAAGGTGAAGCTTTCTTT
v_call: TRBV7-9; d_call: NA; j_call: TRBJ1-6; clone_size: NA; cdr3_aa: CASSGRVLGSPLHF; cdr3_nt: TGTGCCAGCAGCGGGAGAGTCTTGGGTTCACCCCTCCACTTT
v_call: TRBV15; d_call: NA; j_call: TRBJ2-7; clone_size: NA; cdr3_aa: CATSRDMAGRGREQYF; cdr3_nt: TGTGCCACCAGCAGAGATATGGCAGGCCGGGGGAGGGAGCAGTACTTC
v_call: TRBV5-6; d_call: NA; j_call: TRBJ2-7; clone_size: NA; cdr3_aa: CASSVTGMDEQYF; cdr3_nt: TGTGCCAGCAGCGTTACAGGGATGGACGAGCAGTACTTC
v_call: TRBV7-2; d_call: NA; j_call: TRBJ1-1; clone_size: NA; cdr3_aa: CASSPQGRDTEAFF; cdr3_nt: TGTGCCAGCAGCCCACAGGGACGCGACACTGAAGCTTTCTTT
v_call: TRBV2; d_call: TRBD1; j_call: TRBJ2-1; clone_size: NA; cdr3_aa: CASSADRGQYNEQFF; cdr3_nt: TGTGCCAGCAGTGCCGACAGGGGGCAGTACAATGAGCAGTTCTTC
v_call: TRBV5-4; d_call: NA; j_call: TRBJ1-6; clone_size: NA; cdr3_aa: CASSPSSYNSPLHF; cdr3_nt: TGTGCCAGCAGCCCCAGCTCCTATAATTCACCCCTCCACTTT
v_call: TRBV28; d_call: TRBD1; j_call: TRBJ1-1; clone_size: NA; cdr3_aa: CASSVPGQMNTEAFF; cdr3_nt: TGTGCCAGCAGTGTTCCGGGACAGATGAACACTGAAGCTTTCTTT
v_call: TRBV18; d_call: TRBD1; j_call: TRBJ1-2; clone_size: once; cdr3_aa: CASSPRTGQGYGYTF; cdr3_nt: TGTGCCAGCTCACCACGAACGGGACAGGGTTATGGCTACACCTTC
v_call: TRBV9; d_call: TRBD2; j_call: TRBJ2-3; clone_size: NA; cdr3_aa: CASSPRTSGRWSTDTQYF; cdr3_nt: TGTGCCAGCAGCCCCAGGACTAGCGGGCGGTGGAGCACAGATACGCAGTATTTT
v_call: TRBV7-2; d_call: TRBD1; j_call: TRBJ1-6; clone_size: NA; cdr3_aa: CASSFRQGNNSPLHF; cdr3_nt: TGTGCCAGCAGCTTCCGACAGGGTAACAATTCACCCCTCCACTTT
v_call: TRBV2; d_call: NA; j_call: TRBJ1-2; clone_size: NA; cdr3_aa: CASSVDRSGTF; cdr3_nt: TGTGCCAGCAGCGTAGACAGGTCAGGGACCTTC
v_call: TRBV12-3/TRBV12-4; d_call: NA; j_call: TRBJ1-5; clone_size: NA; cdr3_aa: CASNYRANQPQHF; cdr3_nt: TGTGCCAGCAATTACAGGGCGAATCAGCCCCAGCATTTT
v_call: TRBV10-2; d_call: TRBD2; j_call: TRBJ2-1; clone_size: NA; cdr3_aa: CASRILANEQFF; cdr3_nt: TGCGCCAGCAGGATACTAGCGAATGAGCAGTTCTTC
v_call: TRBV5-4; d_call: TRBD2; j_call: TRBJ2-2; clone_size: NA; cdr3_aa: CASSVPGLGDTGELFF; cdr3_nt: TGTGCCAGCAGCGTACCGGGACTAGGCGACACCGGGGAGCTGTTTTTT
v_call: TRBV28; d_call: NA; j_call: TRBJ1-6; clone_size: NA; cdr3_aa: CASSPIGENSPLHF; cdr3_nt: TGTGCCAGCAGTCCGATCGGTGAAAATTCACCCCTCCACTTT